This TCR beta chain was captured by sequencing in a study of spatial heterogeneity in lung cancer. Judged by abundance, this clonotype is medium-sized. CDR1 is SEHNR, CDR2 FQNEAQ, per germline (reference sequence). V was pared by 4 bases and J by 4 bases, with 9 bases of the junction left unmatched. The CDR3 spans 15 residues. The time point here: sample taken at primary tumor resection. Whole RNA was taken from tumor, nontumor lung or frozen PBMC; it was then sequenced unsorted. TCRdb passed the 5' RACE reads through MiXCR, listing each CDR3 protein once. The sample yields 40,000 to 50,000 distinct CDR3 sequences, roughly an eighth seen once.

The chain carries TRBV7-9 and TRBJ2-5; TRBD1 matches at 7 bases. The source material was PBMCs, sampled at surgery. The TCR was taken from a male donor with early-stage non-small cell lung cancer. CDR3 coding DNA: TGTGCCAGCAGCTCGCAGGGGGAGTGGGGAGAGACCCAGTACTTC. Protein product: CASSSQGEWGETQYF. The full variable domain, completed using reference TRBV7-9 and TRBJ2-5, is DTGVSQNPRHKITKRGQNVTFRCDPISEHNRLYWYRQTLGQGPEFLTYFQNEAQLEKSRLLSDRFSAERPKGSFSTLEIQRTEQGDSAMYLCASSSQGEWGETQYFGPGTRLLVL.